This TCR delta chain comes out of a study of Vδ1+ human thymocytes. Points on this clone: Antigen unknown.

Study-wide results and limits: Many TRG clonotypes were shared between donors; TRD repertoires were essentially private. In the thymus, TRG and TRD repertoires looked highly polyclonal with Gaussian CDR3 lengths.

RNA was extracted from the cells and then reverse transcribed. Multiplex PCR used pooled V-gene forward primers and a constant-region reverse primer to amplify CDR3s. TCRdb re-identified clones in the multiplex PCR reads via CATT. This table has approximately 58,000 delta-chain clones, over 12% appearing once. CDR3 length: 17 amino acids. V was cut by 2 bases and J by 0 bases, with 16 bases left in between. From germline, CDR1 is TSWWSYY and CDR2 QGS. This TCR was recovered from a girl in the first two years of life who had congenital heart surgery. The chain couples TRDV1 to TRDJ1; weak D call: TRDD3 (5 bases). The sequenced sample consisted of Vdelta1+ gamma-delta thymocytes from the thymus. Subset given: FACS-sorted CD3+ TCRalphabeta- TCRVdelta1+ TCRVdelta2- thymocytes. For the CDR3, the DNA is TGTGCTCTTGGGGAAAGGGGGGGCGTGTTTTACACCGATAAACTCATCTTT. The encoded protein is CALGERGGVFYTDKLIF.